The subject of this entry is one T cell receptor beta chain. The data were obtained in a study of T-cell memory formation after mild COVID-19. The CDR3 consists of 13 residues. Germline assignment: CDR1 SGHRS and CDR2 YFSETQ. Between the trimmed V and J ends, which lost 1 base and 3 bases, there was a span of 7 bases. TCRdb analysed the 5' RACE reads with MiXCR anew, one entry per CDR3 protein. The sample includes approximately 250,000 distinct CDR3 sequences, approximately 15% of them seen just once. The sequenced sample was PBMCs or a T cell subset sorted from them (not recorded which). V gene TRBV5-1 combines with J gene TRBJ1-1; D is unresolved. The sequence derives from a man aged 18 to 29 who had mild COVID-19 (a few samples of this study predate the infection). Cell type and time point are not known. DNA of the CDR3: TGCGCCAGCAGCTTGAATGTGGACACTGAAGCTTTCTTT. It translates to CASSLNVDTEAFF.